A selection of T cell receptor beta chains follows, all from one sample in a study of Graves' ophthalmopathy and Graves' hyperthyroidism. One entry per CDR3 protein results from TCRdb running MiXCR on the multiplex PCR reads. The sample consists of 900,000 to 1,200,000 distinct CDR3 sequences, 36% of them appearing once. The specimen was peripheral blood or thyroid tissue (not recorded which). The receptors shown here come from an adult man with Graves' hyperthyroidism. The CDR3 runs from the conserved cysteine through the conserved F or W. Each record gives: clone size, V gene, J gene, D gene, CDR3 DNA, CDR3 protein. The D gene is left open where the match is weak. Clone size appears in some rows only: once, few, many, or a class for an expanded clone.

abundance: NA; v_gene: TRBV20-1; j_gene: TRBJ1-1; d_gene: TRBD1; CDR3nt: TGCAGTGCTACGGACAGGGCCACTGAAGCTTTCTTT; CDR3aa: CSATDRATEAFF
abundance: NA; v_gene: TRBV18; j_gene: TRBJ1-1; d_gene: NA; CDR3nt: TGTGCCAGCTCACCACCCTCTCCAGTGAACACTGAAGCTTTCTTT; CDR3aa: CASSPPSPVNTEAFF
abundance: many; v_gene: TRBV7-9; j_gene: TRBJ1-1; d_gene: NA; CDR3nt: TGTGCCAGCAGCTCCAGGGTAAACACTGAAGCTTTCTTT; CDR3aa: CASSSRVNTEAFF
abundance: many; v_gene: TRBV10-3; j_gene: TRBJ1-3; d_gene: NA; CDR3nt: TGTGCCATCAGTGAGTCGGTGACAACATATTTT; CDR3aa: CAISESVTTYF
abundance: NA; v_gene: TRBV19; j_gene: TRBJ1-5; d_gene: TRBD1; CDR3nt: TGTGCCAGTAGTAGGTCGACAGGGTTCAGCAATCAGCCCCAGCATTTT; CDR3aa: CASSRSTGFSNQPQHF
abundance: few; v_gene: TRBV12-3/TRBV12-4; j_gene: TRBJ1-1; d_gene: NA; CDR3nt: TGTGCCAGCAGTTCGGGCCCGAAAGACAGATCTTACACTGAAGCTTTCTTT; CDR3aa: CASSSGPKDRSYTEAFF
abundance: NA; v_gene: TRBV29-1; j_gene: TRBJ2-7; d_gene: NA; CDR3nt: TGCAGCGTTGCTCCTATCTCGAAGGCCTACGAGCAGTACTTC; CDR3aa: CSVAPISKAYEQYF
abundance: many; v_gene: TRBV7-2; j_gene: TRBJ2-7; d_gene: NA; CDR3nt: TGTGCCAGCAGCTTAGCGCGCGAGTCGGGGGAGCAGTACTTC; CDR3aa: CASSLARESGEQYF
abundance: NA; v_gene: TRBV10-3; j_gene: TRBJ2-2; d_gene: TRBD2; CDR3nt: TGTGCCATCAGTGTCAGCCGGGAGGCGAACACCGGGGAGCTGTTTTTT; CDR3aa: CAISVSREANTGELFF
abundance: NA; v_gene: TRBV7-4; j_gene: TRBJ2-5; d_gene: TRBD2; CDR3nt: TGTGCCAGCAGCTTAGAGGACGGGAGGGCGGGAGAGACCCAGTACTTC; CDR3aa: CASSLEDGRAGETQYF
abundance: once; v_gene: TRBV20-1; j_gene: TRBJ2-5; d_gene: TRBD2; CDR3nt: TGCAGTGCTAGACCGACGGGGGGCCAAGAGACCCAGTACTTC; CDR3aa: CSARPTGGQETQYF
abundance: many; v_gene: TRBV12-3/TRBV12-4; j_gene: TRBJ2-5; d_gene: TRBD2; CDR3nt: TGTGCCAGCCGACTAGCGGGAGGGCCGGAGACCCAGTACTTC; CDR3aa: CASRLAGGPETQYF
abundance: many; v_gene: TRBV2; j_gene: TRBJ1-6; d_gene: NA; CDR3nt: TGTGCCAGCAGTCAGGACCGGGTGCGCAATAATTCACCCCTCCACTTT; CDR3aa: CASSQDRVRNNSPLHF
abundance: many; v_gene: TRBV7-9; j_gene: TRBJ1-6; d_gene: TRBD1; CDR3nt: TGTGCCAGCAGCTTAGAGACAGGGGCTCGGTCACCCCTCCACTTT; CDR3aa: CASSLETGARSPLHF
abundance: NA; v_gene: TRBV5-1; j_gene: TRBJ2-2; d_gene: TRBD1; CDR3nt: TGCGCCAGCAGTTACACTCGGACAGGCGGAACCGGGGAGCTGTTTTTT; CDR3aa: CASSYTRTGGTGELFF
abundance: many; v_gene: TRBV12-3/TRBV12-4; j_gene: TRBJ2-7; d_gene: NA; CDR3nt: TGTGCCAGCCAGAGGACCGGGATTTACGAGCAGTACTTC; CDR3aa: CASQRTGIYEQYF
abundance: many; v_gene: TRBV20-1; j_gene: TRBJ1-1; d_gene: NA; CDR3nt: TGCAGTGCTAGTAGTGGACACGGGAACACTGAAGCTTTCTTT; CDR3aa: CSASSGHGNTEAFF
abundance: once; v_gene: TRBV7-2; j_gene: TRBJ1-1; d_gene: NA; CDR3nt: TGTGCCAGCAGCTTATTCGGGGGGACGGGTGAAGCTTTCTTT; CDR3aa: CASSLFGGTGEAFF
abundance: NA; v_gene: TRBV6-6; j_gene: TRBJ1-2; d_gene: NA; CDR3nt: TGTGCCAGCACAAATCCGAGGGGGGGCGCCTACTATGGCTACACCTTC; CDR3aa: CASTNPRGGAYYGYTF
abundance: many; v_gene: TRBV10-3; j_gene: TRBJ2-5; d_gene: TRBD1; CDR3nt: TGTGCCACGGGGCCGGACAGGCAAGAGACCCAGTACTTC; CDR3aa: CATGPDRQETQYF
abundance: NA; v_gene: TRBV13; j_gene: TRBJ2-2; d_gene: NA; CDR3nt: TGTGCCAGCAGTTTATTCACGGCCGGGGAGCTGTTTTTT; CDR3aa: CASSLFTAGELFF
abundance: NA; v_gene: TRBV25-1; j_gene: TRBJ2-7; d_gene: TRBD1; CDR3nt: TGTGCCAGCAGTGAGATGGCAGGGGGCTTC; CDR3aa: CASSEMAGGF
abundance: many; v_gene: TRBV7-9; j_gene: TRBJ2-7; d_gene: TRBD2; CDR3nt: TGTGCCAGCAGCTTGATTAGCGGGAGCGTATACGAGCAGTACTTC; CDR3aa: CASSLISGSVYEQYF
abundance: many; v_gene: TRBV7-8; j_gene: TRBJ2-7; d_gene: TRBD1; CDR3nt: TGTGCCAGCAGTTTCCGGGACAGCTCCTACGAGCAGTACTTC; CDR3aa: CASSFRDSSYEQYF
abundance: few; v_gene: TRBV6-5; j_gene: TRBJ1-2; d_gene: TRBD1; CDR3nt: TGTGCCAGCAGCCGTCGACAGGGTAAAGGCTACACCTTC; CDR3aa: CASSRRQGKGYTF
abundance: many; v_gene: TRBV10-3; j_gene: TRBJ2-2; d_gene: TRBD1; CDR3nt: TGTGCCAACAGGGGGGCCCCGAACACCGGGGAGCTGTTTTTT; CDR3aa: CANRGAPNTGELFF
abundance: many; v_gene: TRBV5-1; j_gene: TRBJ2-7; d_gene: NA; CDR3nt: TGCGCCAGCAAGGCTGAGAGCTCCTACGAGCAGTACTTC; CDR3aa: CASKAESSYEQYF
abundance: NA; v_gene: TRBV19; j_gene: TRBJ1-1; d_gene: NA; CDR3nt: TGTGCCAGTAGTACCCGGACGGACATTGAAGCTTTCTTT; CDR3aa: CASSTRTDIEAFF
abundance: many; v_gene: TRBV19; j_gene: TRBJ2-7; d_gene: NA; CDR3nt: TGTGCCAGTAGGGGGGCAGGCACCTACGAGCAGTACTTC; CDR3aa: CASRGAGTYEQYF
abundance: many; v_gene: TRBV10-1; j_gene: TRBJ2-5; d_gene: NA; CDR3nt: TGCGCCAGCAGTGAGTCGAATCTCAACCAAGAGACCCAGTACTTC; CDR3aa: CASSESNLNQETQYF
abundance: few; v_gene: TRBV7-9; j_gene: TRBJ2-7; d_gene: NA; CDR3nt: TGCGCCAGCAGCCAAGATCCCACGGCCTACGAGCAGTACTTC; CDR3aa: CASSQDPTAYEQYF
abundance: NA; v_gene: TRBV25-1; j_gene: TRBJ2-2; d_gene: TRBD1; CDR3nt: TGTGCCAGCAGTGGCCGCGGACAGGGGAGGGACGGGGAGCTGTTTTTT; CDR3aa: CASSGRGQGRDGELFF
abundance: NA; v_gene: TRBV10-3; j_gene: TRBJ1-1; d_gene: TRBD1; CDR3nt: TGTGCCATCAGTGGACAGGGAAACGGTGAAGCTTTCTTT; CDR3aa: CAISGQGNGEAFF
abundance: NA; v_gene: TRBV4-2; j_gene: TRBJ2-5; d_gene: TRBD1; CDR3nt: TGTGCCAGCAGCCAAGAAAGGGACAGCCAAGAGACCCAGTACTTC; CDR3aa: CASSQERDSQETQYF
abundance: few; v_gene: TRBV12-3/TRBV12-4; j_gene: TRBJ2-3; d_gene: TRBD1; CDR3nt: TGTGCCAGCAGACTGACAGGGGCCTTCACAGATACGCAGTATTTT; CDR3aa: CASRLTGAFTDTQYF
abundance: NA; v_gene: TRBV5-6; j_gene: TRBJ2-7; d_gene: NA; CDR3nt: TGTGCCAGCAGCTTTCAGAAGGGAAGCGTCTCCTACGAGCAGTACTTC; CDR3aa: CASSFQKGSVSYEQYF
abundance: NA; v_gene: TRBV27; j_gene: TRBJ1-4; d_gene: TRBD1; CDR3nt: TGTGCCAGCAGTCCGACAGGGGGCGTGCAAAAACTGTTTTTT; CDR3aa: CASSPTGGVQKLFF
abundance: NA; v_gene: TRBV30; j_gene: TRBJ2-5; d_gene: TRBD2; CDR3nt: TGTGCCTGGATAGGATCAGCGGGATCTCAAGAGACCCAGTACTTC; CDR3aa: CAWIGSAGSQETQYF
abundance: NA; v_gene: TRBV7-2; j_gene: TRBJ2-7; d_gene: NA; CDR3nt: TGTGCCAGCAGCTTAAACGGGGGACTGAAGTACGAGCAGTACTTC; CDR3aa: CASSLNGGLKYEQYF
abundance: NA; v_gene: TRBV2; j_gene: TRBJ2-5; d_gene: TRBD2; CDR3nt: TGTGCCAGCAGTTACTGGGGACTAGCGGGGCCGGCAGGAGAGACCCAGTACTTC; CDR3aa: CASSYWGLAGPAGETQYF
abundance: many; v_gene: TRBV11-2; j_gene: TRBJ2-7; d_gene: NA; CDR3nt: TGTGCCAGCAGCAACCGGGACTTCGATTACGAGCAGTACTTC; CDR3aa: CASSNRDFDYEQYF
abundance: NA; v_gene: TRBV20-1; j_gene: TRBJ2-5; d_gene: NA; CDR3nt: TGCAGTGCTAGAGATGGGGCGGAGATGGGGGAGACCCAGTACTTC; CDR3aa: CSARDGAEMGETQYF
abundance: many; v_gene: TRBV29-1; j_gene: TRBJ1-1; d_gene: NA; CDR3nt: TGCAGCGTTGCCAGGACAAACACTGAAGCTTTCTTT; CDR3aa: CSVARTNTEAFF
abundance: NA; v_gene: TRBV15; j_gene: TRBJ1-1; d_gene: NA; CDR3nt: TGTGCCACCAGCAGAGAGGGGGCAGGTTTCTTT; CDR3aa: CATSREGAGFF
abundance: few; v_gene: TRBV6-2/TRBV6-3; j_gene: TRBJ1-3; d_gene: NA; CDR3nt: TGTGCCAGCAGTACGGGCCGGAACACCATATATTTT; CDR3aa: CASSTGRNTIYF
abundance: many; v_gene: TRBV10-3; j_gene: TRBJ1-2; d_gene: NA; CDR3nt: TGTGCCATCAGGAGGACGAAGCTCTCCTGGAACTATGGCTACACCTTC; CDR3aa: CAIRRTKLSWNYGYTF
abundance: NA; v_gene: TRBV7-7; j_gene: TRBJ2-2; d_gene: NA; CDR3nt: TGTGCCAGCAGCCGAATGAGGACGAGCACCGGGGAGCTGTTTTTT; CDR3aa: CASSRMRTSTGELFF
abundance: once; v_gene: TRBV30; j_gene: TRBJ2-5; d_gene: TRBD2; CDR3nt: TGTGCCTGGAGTCTCGGGGGGACAGAGACCCAGTACTTC; CDR3aa: CAWSLGGTETQYF
abundance: NA; v_gene: TRBV6-6; j_gene: TRBJ2-7; d_gene: NA; CDR3nt: TGTGCCAGCAGTTACTCGCCAGGGATCTACGAGCAGTACTTC; CDR3aa: CASSYSPGIYEQYF
abundance: NA; v_gene: TRBV7-6; j_gene: TRBJ2-5; d_gene: NA; CDR3nt: TGTGCCAGCACCCAAGGGCGAGGCCAAGAGACCCAGTACTTC; CDR3aa: CASTQGRGQETQYF
abundance: NA; v_gene: TRBV30; j_gene: TRBJ2-7; d_gene: NA; CDR3nt: TGTGCCTGGAGTGTAGGGACGGGCCTTTACGAGCAGTACTTC; CDR3aa: CAWSVGTGLYEQYF
abundance: many; v_gene: TRBV9; j_gene: TRBJ2-5; d_gene: TRBD2; CDR3nt: TGTGCCAGCAGCGTAGGCGGGAGGGGTGTAAAAGAGACCCAGTACTTC; CDR3aa: CASSVGGRGVKETQYF
abundance: many; v_gene: TRBV12-3/TRBV12-4; j_gene: TRBJ1-5; d_gene: NA; CDR3nt: TGTGCCAGCAGTTTACGAGGGGCCGGTCAGCCCCAGCATTTT; CDR3aa: CASSLRGAGQPQHF
abundance: NA; v_gene: TRBV28; j_gene: TRBJ1-6; d_gene: NA; CDR3nt: TGTGCCAGCAGTTTTAAAAGGACAGTGACGACACCCCTCCACTTT; CDR3aa: CASSFKRTVTTPLHF
abundance: many; v_gene: TRBV5-1; j_gene: TRBJ2-7; d_gene: NA; CDR3nt: TGCGCCAGCAGCAGAATAGACAGTTACTCCTACGAGCAGTACTTC; CDR3aa: CASSRIDSYSYEQYF